The T cell receptor (beta chain) under discussion was sequenced for a study of resident and recirculating memory T cells in vitiligo. As for the study in general: Genomic DNA was extracted from whole homogenized samples, with no cell sorting.

This CDR3 contains 14 residues. J gave up 5 bases and V 4 bases, and 2 bases lay outside the gene matches. Germline values: CDR1 KGHSH, CDR2 LQKENI. Study outcomes and limitations: No unique dominant TCR clone was found in vitiligo lesions.

On this clone: The antigen is undetermined.

Sequencing was performed with immunoSEQ multiplex PCR; in TCRdb, only in-frame clones are kept and a portion is missing. This sample has around 70,000 clones, with approximately 93% found just once. Stable vitiligo meant no lesion change over the previous 6 months. Patients had to be free of confetti depigmentation, indicating active vitiligo. The chain couples TRBV18 to TRBJ2-2; 9 positions match TRBD1. The TCR comes from a male donor with vitiligo. Sequenced sample: blood. Here the CDR3 reads CASSRDRGTGELFF. The CDR3 DNA follows: TGTGCCAGCTCACGAGACAGGGGGACCGGGGAGCTGTTTTTT. The complete variable domain, with remaining parts taken from reference TRBV18 and TRBJ2-2, reads NAGVMQNPRHLVRRRGQEARLRCSPMKGHSHVYWYRQLPEEGLKFMVYLQKENIIDESGMPKERFSAEFPKEGPSILRIQQVVRGDSAAYFCASSRDRGTGELFFGEGSRLTVL.